The entry that follows covers one T cell receptor beta chain sequence. The entry originates in a study of T cell changes during pregnancy in multiple sclerosis. Produced via immunoSEQ multiplex PCR; TCRdb's table is partial and in-frame only. The data show 30,000 to 40,000 clones, about nine tenths seen once. The material was CD8+ T cells from peripheral blood mononuclear cells, obtained in the second trimester of pregnancy. The origin of this receptor is a female donor with multiple sclerosis, enrolled in a pregnancy study.

CDR3 region: CASSISGWTYNEQFF. In nucleotides, the CDR3 is TGTGCCAGTAGTATCTCAGGGTGGACCTACAATGAGCAGTTCTTC. The rearrangement links TRBV19 to TRBJ2-1; maybe TRBD1 (5 bases). V lost 3 bases and J 2 bases, leaving 11 bases between the germline ends. Germline CDR1 and CDR2: LNHDA and SQIVND (reference sequence). The CDR3 totals 15 residues.